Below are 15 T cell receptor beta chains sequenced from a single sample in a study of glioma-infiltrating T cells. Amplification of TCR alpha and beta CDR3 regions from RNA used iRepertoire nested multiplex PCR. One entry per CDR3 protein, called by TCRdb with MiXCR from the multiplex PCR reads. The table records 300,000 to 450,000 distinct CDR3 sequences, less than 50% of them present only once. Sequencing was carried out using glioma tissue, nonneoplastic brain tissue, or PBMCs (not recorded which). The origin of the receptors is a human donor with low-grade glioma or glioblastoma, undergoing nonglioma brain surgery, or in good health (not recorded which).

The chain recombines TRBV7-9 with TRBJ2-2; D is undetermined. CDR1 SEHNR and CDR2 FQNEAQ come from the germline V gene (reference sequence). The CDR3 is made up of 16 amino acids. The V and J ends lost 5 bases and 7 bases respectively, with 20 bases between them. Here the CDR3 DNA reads TGTGCCAGCAGCCCCCGGGCCAGCAGGCGATACGGGGAGCTGTTTTTT. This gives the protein CASSPRASRRYGELFF.

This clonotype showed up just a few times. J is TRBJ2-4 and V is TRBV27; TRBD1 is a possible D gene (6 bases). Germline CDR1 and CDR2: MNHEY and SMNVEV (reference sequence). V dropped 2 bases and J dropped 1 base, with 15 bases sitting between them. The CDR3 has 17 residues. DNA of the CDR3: TGTGCCAGCAGTTTACGTATACAGGGTCGGGCCAAAAACATTCAGTACTTC. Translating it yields CASSLRIQGRAKNIQYF.

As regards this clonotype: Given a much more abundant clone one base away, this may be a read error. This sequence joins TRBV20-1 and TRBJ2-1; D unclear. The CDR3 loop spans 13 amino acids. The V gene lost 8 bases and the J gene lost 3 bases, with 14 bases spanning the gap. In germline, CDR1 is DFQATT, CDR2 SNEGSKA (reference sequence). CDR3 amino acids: CSSSAPYYNEQFF. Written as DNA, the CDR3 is TGCAGTTCTTCCGCCCCTTACTACAATGAGCAGTTCTTC.

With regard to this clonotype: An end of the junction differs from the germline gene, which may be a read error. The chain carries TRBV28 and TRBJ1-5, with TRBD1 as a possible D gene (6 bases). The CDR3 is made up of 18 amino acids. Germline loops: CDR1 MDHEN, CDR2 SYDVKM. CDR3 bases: TGTGCCAGCAGTTTTGGCAGGGGAAGTGGCCGGAGCAGTCAGCCCCAGCATTTT. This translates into CASSFGRGSGRSSQPQHF.

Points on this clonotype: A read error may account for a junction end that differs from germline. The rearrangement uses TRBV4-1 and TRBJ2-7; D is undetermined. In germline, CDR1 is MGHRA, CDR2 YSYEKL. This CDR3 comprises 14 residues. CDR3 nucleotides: TGCGCCAGCAGCCATGACGGGCATAATTCACCCCTCCACTTC. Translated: CASSHDGHNSPLHF.

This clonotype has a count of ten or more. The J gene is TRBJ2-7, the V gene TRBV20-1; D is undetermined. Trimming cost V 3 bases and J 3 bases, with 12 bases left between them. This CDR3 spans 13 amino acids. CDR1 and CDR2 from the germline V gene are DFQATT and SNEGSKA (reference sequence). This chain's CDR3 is CSASRTVLYEQYF. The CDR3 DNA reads TGCAGTGCTAGTCGGACGGTCCTCTACGAGCAGTACTTC.

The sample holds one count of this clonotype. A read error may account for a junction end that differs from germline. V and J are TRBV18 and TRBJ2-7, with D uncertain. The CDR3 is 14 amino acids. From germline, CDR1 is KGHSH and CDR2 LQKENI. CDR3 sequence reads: CASSPLAPSHEQYF. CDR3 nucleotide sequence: TGTGCCAGCTCACCACTAGCCCCCTCCCACGAGCAGTACTTC.

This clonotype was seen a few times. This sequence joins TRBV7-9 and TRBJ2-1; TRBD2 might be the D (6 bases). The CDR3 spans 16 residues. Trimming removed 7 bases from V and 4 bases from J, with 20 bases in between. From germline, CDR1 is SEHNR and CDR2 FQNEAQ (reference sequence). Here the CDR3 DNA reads TGTGCCAGCACAAATGGTCCAGGTAGCGGTTACAATGAGCAGTTCTTC. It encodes CASTNGPGSGYNEQFF.

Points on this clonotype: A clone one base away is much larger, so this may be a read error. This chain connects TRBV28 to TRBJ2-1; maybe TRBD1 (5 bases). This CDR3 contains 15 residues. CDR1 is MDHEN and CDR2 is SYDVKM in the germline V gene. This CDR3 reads CASTQFRSQGTEQSF. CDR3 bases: TGTGCCAGCACCCAATTCCGGAGCCAGGGCACTGAGCAGTCCTTC.

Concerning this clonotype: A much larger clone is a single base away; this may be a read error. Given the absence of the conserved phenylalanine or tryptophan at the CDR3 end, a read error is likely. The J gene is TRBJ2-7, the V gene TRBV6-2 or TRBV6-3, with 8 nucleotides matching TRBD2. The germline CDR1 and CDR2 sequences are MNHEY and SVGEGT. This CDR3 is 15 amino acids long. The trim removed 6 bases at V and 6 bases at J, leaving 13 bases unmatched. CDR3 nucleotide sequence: TGTGCCAGCAGCGTTAGCGGGATCTCTTCGGGCGAGCAGTACTCC. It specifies CASSVSGISSGEQYS.

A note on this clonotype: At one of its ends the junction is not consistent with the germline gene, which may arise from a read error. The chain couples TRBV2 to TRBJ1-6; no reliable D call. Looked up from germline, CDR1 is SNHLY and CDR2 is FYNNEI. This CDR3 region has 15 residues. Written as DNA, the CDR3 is TGTGCCAGCAGTGATGAGGGCAGAGCTAATTCACCCCACCACTTT. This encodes CASSDEGRANSPHHF.

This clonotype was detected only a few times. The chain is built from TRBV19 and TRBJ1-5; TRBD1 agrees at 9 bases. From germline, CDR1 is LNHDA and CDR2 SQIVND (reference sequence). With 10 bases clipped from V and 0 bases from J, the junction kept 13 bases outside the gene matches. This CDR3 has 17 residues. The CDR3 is CATGRDRAYSSNQPQHF. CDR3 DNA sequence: TGTGCCACAGGGCGGGACAGGGCATACTCTAGCAATCAGCCCCAGCATTTT.

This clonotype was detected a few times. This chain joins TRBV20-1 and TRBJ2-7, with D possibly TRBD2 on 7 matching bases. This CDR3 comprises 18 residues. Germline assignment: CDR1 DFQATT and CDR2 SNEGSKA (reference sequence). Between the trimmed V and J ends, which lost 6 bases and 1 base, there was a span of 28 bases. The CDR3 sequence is CSAYGGGSSVSRSYEQYF. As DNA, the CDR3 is TGCAGTGCGTATGGGGGGGGCAGTTCAGTATCTCGGTCCTACGAGCAGTACTTC.

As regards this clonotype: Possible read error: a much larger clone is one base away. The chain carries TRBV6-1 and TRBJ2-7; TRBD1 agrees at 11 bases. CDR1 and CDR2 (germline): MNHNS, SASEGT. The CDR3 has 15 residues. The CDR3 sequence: CASSRGTGGIYERYF. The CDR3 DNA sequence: TGTGCCAGCAGTCGCGGGACAGGGGGTATCTACGAGCGGTACTTC.

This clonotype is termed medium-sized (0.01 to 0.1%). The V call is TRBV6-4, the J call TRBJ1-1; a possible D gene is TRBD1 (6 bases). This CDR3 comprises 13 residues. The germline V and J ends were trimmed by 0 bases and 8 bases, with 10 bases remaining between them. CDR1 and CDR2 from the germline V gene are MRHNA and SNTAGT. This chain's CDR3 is CASSDSEGTEAFF. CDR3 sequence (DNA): TGTGCCAGCAGTGACTCGGAGGGGACAGAAGCTTTCTTT.